The 21 T cell receptor beta chains below come from one sample, sequenced in a study of T cell repertoires in cytomegalovirus infection. TCRdb redid the calling of the reads with MiXCR, one entry per CDR3 protein. This sample carries under 200,000 distinct CDR3 sequences, roughly 9% of them seen once, and the ten largest clones take about 4.2%. Sequencing was performed on PBMCs. The origin of the receptors is a human donor in good health (CMV status not recorded). Some clones in this sample may be carry-over from other donors' samples.

The V call is TRBV19, the J call TRBJ1-5; D is perhaps TRBD1 (5 bases). Germline loops: CDR1 LNHDA, CDR2 SQIVND (reference sequence). This CDR3 contains 15 residues. Between the trimmed V and J ends, which lost 3 bases and 6 bases, there was a span of 15 bases. Here the CDR3 DNA reads TGTGCCAGTAGTATTGAAGGCGGGGGGTTTCAGCCCCAGCATTTT. Translated: CASSIEGGGFQPQHF.

The table lists this clonotype with many counts. The rearrangement links TRBV12-3 or TRBV12-4 to TRBJ2-3; TRBD2 matches at 10 bases. The ends lost 6 bases at V and 1 base at J; junction bases unmatched: 7. This CDR3 contains 16 residues. The CDR3 reads CASSHLAGAGTDTQYF. CDR3 DNA: TGTGCCAGCAGCCATCTAGCGGGAGCGGGCACAGATACGCAGTATTTT.

This clonotype was observed many times. The gene calls are TRBV11-2 and TRBJ1-3; weak D call: TRBD1 (5 bases). The ends were cut back, 8 bases at V and 3 bases at J, with 8 bases in the middle. Germline V gene data show CDR1 as SGHAT and CDR2 as FQNNGV. CDR3 size: 12 residues. CDR3 coding DNA: TGTGCCAGCCGGGGGAGTGGAAACACCATATATTTT. It yields the protein CASRGSGNTIYF.

This clonotype was found many times. The V gene is TRBV12-3 or TRBV12-4, the J gene TRBJ1-2; maybe TRBD1 (6 bases). The CDR3 has 15 residues. V was cut by 5 bases and J by 5 bases, with 18 bases left in between. CDR3 residues: CASSTKGGALYGYTF. In DNA, the CDR3 is TGTGCCAGCAGTACCAAGGGGGGGGCCCTATATGGCTACACCTTC.

This clonotype was recorded a few times. The chain joins TRBV28 to TRBJ2-7, with 10 bases identical to TRBD1. The germline V gene has CDR1 MDHEN and CDR2 SYDVKM. The CDR3 is made up of 15 amino acids. V lost 4 bases to trimming and J lost 3 bases; unmatched junction nucleotides: 6. The CDR3 is CASSSRDRGFYEQYF. CDR3 bases: TGTGCCAGCAGTTCCCGGGACAGGGGCTTCTACGAGCAGTACTTC.

Ten or more counts support this clonotype. The chain carries TRBV7-2 and TRBJ2-7; 11 bases map to TRBD2. The CDR3 length is 16 residues. Germline V lookup: CDR1 SGHTA, CDR2 FQGNSA. With 4 bases clipped from V and 3 bases from J, the junction kept 8 bases outside the gene matches. The CDR3 DNA sequence: TGTGCCAGCAGCTGGGCGGGTAGCGGGGGGGTCTACGAGCAGTACTTC. Encoded protein: CASSWAGSGGVYEQYF.

This clonotype appeared many times. The chain recombines TRBV12-3 or TRBV12-4 with TRBJ1-2, with D uncertain. The CDR3 totals 12 residues. Trimming removed 5 bases from V and 1 base from J, with 5 bases in between. CDR3 sequence: CASSLFNYGYTF. CDR3 DNA sequence: TGTGCCAGCAGTCTCTTTAACTATGGCTACACCTTC.

This clonotype came up many times. The chain is built from TRBV28 and TRBJ2-7; 7 positions match TRBD2. From germline, CDR1 is MDHEN and CDR2 SYDVKM. V lost 7 bases to trimming and J lost 2 bases; unmatched junction nucleotides: 17. The CDR3 spans 17 residues. In DNA form, the CDR3 reads TGTGCCAGCAAACCGGGGGGAGGGCGGGCCCGAACCTACGAGCAGTACTTC. Translating gives CASKPGGGRARTYEQYF.

V usage is TRBV2 and J usage is TRBJ2-3; tentative D call: TRBD1 (6 bases). This CDR3 is 15 amino acids long. Germline CDR1 is SNHLY and CDR2 is FYNNEI. V lost 4 bases and J 2 bases, leaving 13 bases between the germline ends. The CDR3 is CASSGGTTHTDTQYF. The CDR3 DNA reads TGTGCCAGCAGTGGGGGGACAACACACACAGATACGCAGTATTTT.

This clonotype has more than one count but fewer than ten. This chain connects TRBV2 to TRBJ2-5, with D possibly called TRBD1 or TRBD2 (6 bases each). The V gene's germline CDR1 is SNHLY and CDR2 FYNNEI. Trimming pared 8 bases from V and 5 bases from J, leaving 12 bases between. The length of the CDR3 is 12 residues. The CDR3 loop is CASPTGTETQYF. Here the CDR3 DNA reads TGTGCCAGCCCCACAGGGACTGAGACCCAGTACTTC.

This clonotype has more than one count but fewer than ten. The chain combines TRBV20-1 with TRBJ2-7; 9 bases agree with TRBD2. After removal of 2 bases from V and 4 bases from J, the junction contained 9 bases not matched to a gene. This CDR3 has 15 residues. The germline V gene has CDR1 DFQATT and CDR2 SNEGSKA (reference sequence). The CDR3 nucleotides are TGCAGTGCTAGAAGGGGCGGGAGGGCATTGTACGAGCAGTACTTC. It encodes CSARRGGRALYEQYF.

This clonotype has a handful of counts. The gene calls are TRBV5-4 and TRBJ2-1; D possibly uses TRBD1 or TRBD2 (5 bases each). Trimming took 0 bases from V and 0 from J, leaving 13 bases between them. Germline lookup yields CDR1 SGHNT and CDR2 YYREEE (reference sequence). The CDR3 contains 17 residues. This chain's CDR3 is CASSLDIGGNSYNEQFF. The CDR3, as DNA: TGTGCCAGCAGCTTGGATATTGGGGGAAACTCCTACAATGAGCAGTTCTTC.

The chain joins TRBV3-1 to TRBJ2-6, with a tentative D call TRBD1 (6 bases). In germline, CDR1 is LGHDT, CDR2 YNNKEL (reference sequence). V lost 4 bases and J lost 0, with 22 bases in between. The CDR3 totals 20 residues. CDR3 DNA: TGTGCCAGCAGCCCCAATCCAGGGGCAGGGACGTCCTCTGGGGCCAACGTCCTGACTTTC. Protein: CASSPNPGAGTSSGANVLTF.

The J gene is TRBJ2-3, the V gene TRBV5-1, with D hard to call. V dropped 4 bases and J dropped 6 bases, with 18 bases sitting between them. The CDR3 contains 15 residues. Per the germline V gene, CDR1 is SGHRS and CDR2 is YFSETQ. CDR3 nucleotides: TGCGCCAGCAGCCCCAGTTATACCGCACGCGATACGCAGTATTTT. It encodes CASSPSYTARDTQYF.

The sample holds many counts of this clonotype. V gene TRBV2 combines with J gene TRBJ1-1; no firm D call. Germline V gene sequence: CDR1 SNHLY, CDR2 FYNNEI. V dropped 8 bases and J dropped 5 bases, with 15 bases sitting between them. There are 13 residues in the CDR3. The CDR3 DNA sequence: TGTGCCAGCTACAGCAGTCGGATAACTGAAGCTTTCTTT. Its protein is CASYSSRITEAFF.

J is TRBJ1-2 and V is TRBV25-1; TRBD1 might be the D (6 bases). This CDR3 comprises 13 residues. The germline V and J ends were trimmed by 4 bases and 5 bases, with 11 bases remaining between them. Germline V lookup: CDR1 MGHDK, CDR2 SYGVNS. This CDR3 is CASSVGGHYGYTF. The DNA of the CDR3 is TGTGCCAGCAGTGTCGGGGGGCATTATGGCTACACCTTC.

The chain has TRBV29-1 and TRBJ2-7; maybe TRBD1 (5 bases). CDR1 is SQVTM, CDR2 ANQGSEA, per germline. With 6 bases removed from V and 2 bases from J, the gap between germline ends came to 11 bases. The CDR3 length is 12 residues. The CDR3 loop is CSVRAGPYEQYF. The CDR3 DNA reads TGCAGCGTCCGGGCAGGGCCCTACGAGCAGTACTTC.

This clonotype has at least ten counts. V usage is TRBV2 and J usage is TRBJ2-7, with D perhaps matching TRBD2 (5 bases). The V gene lost 6 bases and the J gene lost 2 bases, with 14 bases spanning the gap. Germline CDR1 SNHLY, CDR2 FYNNEI. The CDR3 has 14 residues. The CDR3 here is CASREGPGPYEQYF. The CDR3 region has the DNA TGTGCCAGCAGAGAGGGTCCGGGCCCCTACGAGCAGTACTTC. Full variable domain (outside the CDR3, taken from reference TRBV2 and TRBJ2-7): EPEVTQTPSHQVTQMGQEVILRCVPISNHLYFYWYRQILGQKVEFLVSFYNNEISEKSEIFDDQFSVERPDGSNFTLKIRSTKLEDSAMYFCASREGPGPYEQYFGPGTRLTVT.

The chain employs TRBV13 and TRBJ2-7, with 9 nucleotides matching TRBD1. Looked up from germline, CDR1 is PRHDT and CDR2 is FYEKMQ (reference sequence). The J segment lost 6 bases and the V segment lost 5 bases, leaving 8 bases of the junction unmatched. This CDR3 is built from 14 residues. CDR3 loop: CASSTGTGFSEQYF. Here the CDR3 DNA reads TGTGCCAGCAGCACCGGGACAGGGTTCTCCGAGCAGTACTTC.

This clonotype was seen repeatedly, ten times or more. The CDR3 sequence: CASRDIGTGGYEQYF. The CDR3, as DNA: TGTGCCAGCAGGGATATTGGGACAGGGGGCTACGAGCAGTACTTC. This chain uses TRBV6-1 with TRBJ2-7, with TRBD1 matching over 11 bases. The ends lost 6 bases at V and 3 bases at J; junction bases unmatched: 7. CDR3 length: 15 amino acids. CDR1 is MNHNS, CDR2 SASEGT, per germline.

This clonotype was recorded a few times. The genes are TRBV7-9 and TRBJ1-5; D remains unclear. This CDR3 comprises 18 residues. V lost 3 bases, J lost 2 bases, and 20 bases lay in between. In germline, CDR1 is SEHNR, CDR2 FQNEAQ (reference sequence). In nucleotides, the CDR3 is TGTGCCAGCAGCTTCCCCCGGCTCGGGGATTTGGGCAATCAGCCCCAGCATTTT. It is translated as CASSFPRLGDLGNQPQHF. The whole variable domain, filled in from reference TRBV7-9 and TRBJ1-5, reads DTGVSQNPRHKITKRGQNVTFRCDPISEHNRLYWYRQTLGQGPEFLTYFQNEAQLEKSRLLSDRFSAERPKGSFSTLEIQRTEQGDSAMYLCASSFPRLGDLGNQPQHFGDGTRLSIL.